The next 23 T cell receptor beta chains were all read from a single sample in a study of blood T cell repertoires in COVID-19. Repertoires were generated with immunoSEQ multiplex PCR, while TCRdb's copy carries only in-frame clones and drops some. The sample includes around 100,000 clones, 91% seen only once; the top ten take around 2%. The sequenced sample consisted of peripheral blood. These receptors were obtained from a human donor with active COVID-19. The donor label of this sample is uncertain.

The gene calls are TRBV27 and TRBJ2-1, with TRBD2 as a possible D gene (6 bases). The V gene lost 5 bases and the J gene lost 4 bases, with 18 bases spanning the gap. The CDR3 sequence is 16 residues long. From germline, CDR1 is MNHEY and CDR2 SMNVEV (reference sequence). The CDR3 region has the DNA TGTGCCAGCAGTCCACCGAGGCGGGGTCTGTACAATGAGCAGTTCTTC. Translated: CASSPPRRGLYNEQFF.

The CDR3 loop is CATKKHRAEEATEAFF. DNA of the CDR3: TGTGCCACAAAAAAACATAGAGCGGAGGAGGCGACTGAAGCTTTCTTT. The chain links TRBV7-9 to TRBJ1-1; D not certain. Germline CDR1 is SEHNR and CDR2 is FQNEAQ (reference sequence). The CDR3 spans 16 residues. V was cut by 10 bases and J by 5 bases, with 26 bases left in between.

This CDR3 reads CASSFGGGAYEQYF. The CDR3 DNA reads TGTGCCAGCTCATTTGGCGGGGGGGCCTACGAGCAGTACTTC. The rearrangement uses TRBV2 and TRBJ2-7; 9 bases map to TRBD2. This CDR3 has 14 amino acids. The V gene end was trimmed by 8 bases and the J gene end by 2 bases; junction bases not matched to a gene: 7. Looked up from germline, CDR1 is SNHLY and CDR2 is FYNNEI.

The chain is built from TRBV10-2 and TRBJ1-2; the match to TRBD1 covers 9 bases. Germline CDR1 and CDR2: WSHSY and SAAADI. The CDR3 sequence is 14 residues long. V lost 7 bases to trimming and J lost 2 bases; unmatched junction nucleotides: 5. This CDR3 reads CASTWDRENYGYTF. The CDR3 DNA sequence: TGCGCCAGCACCTGGGACAGGGAGAACTATGGCTACACCTTC.

The gene calls are TRBV2 and TRBJ2-7; TRBD2 agrees at 7 bases. The V segment lost 0 bases and the J segment 2 bases; nucleotides outside the gene matches: 22. CDR1 is SNHLY, CDR2 FYNNEI, per germline. The CDR3 has 21 amino acids. CDR3 residues: CASSEALQRDYAGRPAYEQYF. In nucleotides, the CDR3 is TGTGCCAGCAGTGAAGCGCTTCAGAGGGACTACGCCGGGCGACCGGCCTACGAGCAGTACTTC.

The V call is TRBV5-4, the J call TRBJ1-1; 11 bases are a match to TRBD1. This CDR3 has 17 amino acids. The germline V gene has CDR1 SGHNT and CDR2 YYREEE (reference sequence). V shed 5 bases and J 0 bases; nucleotides not matched to a gene: 9. The DNA of the CDR3 is TGTGCCAGCAGACCCGGGACAGGGGGATACATGAACACTGAAGCTTTCTTT. This translates into CASRPGTGGYMNTEAFF. Based on the CDR3 plus reference TRBV5-4 and TRBJ1-1, the full variable domain is ETGVTQSPTHLIKTRGQQVTLRCSSQSGHNTVSWYQQALGQGPQFIFQYYREEENGRGNFPPRFSGLQFPNYSSELNVNALELDDSALYLCASRPGTGGYMNTEAFFGQGTRLTVV.

The gene calls are TRBV28 and TRBJ2-7; 7 bases map to TRBD1. The germline V gene encodes CDR1 MDHEN and CDR2 SYDVKM. The V segment lost 3 bases and the J segment 2 bases; nucleotides outside the gene matches: 7. This CDR3 contains 15 residues. The CDR3 DNA is TGTGCCAGCAGTTTCCCTACAGGGGCAACCTACGAGCAGTACTTC. It is translated as CASSFPTGATYEQYF.

The chain couples TRBV12-1 to TRBJ2-5; TRBD2 is the table's D call, not checked against the DNA. TRBV12-1 counts as a pseudogene. The CDR3 runs 14 residues. CDR3 region: CASSLGDFQETQYF. Here the CDR3 DNA reads TGTGCCAGCAGCTTGGGGGACTTCCAAGAGACCCAGTACTTC.

The V call is TRBV6-2 or TRBV6-3, the J call TRBJ1-3, with D unresolved. Per the germline V gene, CDR1 is MNHEY and CDR2 is SVGEGT. Trimming took off 7 bases at V and 0 bases at J, with 10 bases between the two ends. This CDR3 contains 14 residues. Here the CDR3 DNA reads TGTGCCAGCATCCCACAGAGCTCTGGAAACACCATATATTTT. This sequence encodes CASIPQSSGNTIYF.

The rearrangement uses TRBV11-2 and TRBJ1-1; no clear D gene. CDR1 and CDR2 from the germline V gene are SGHAT and FQNNGV. The CDR3 covers 13 residues. V gave up 0 bases and J gave up 7 bases, with 9 bases separating them. As DNA, the CDR3 is TGTGCCAGCAGCTTAGATAGAGGTGATGAAGCTTTCTTT. Encoded protein: CASSLDRGDEAFF.

Judged by abundance, this clone is medium-sized. The J gene is TRBJ1-5, the V gene TRBV4-3; D is unclear. The germline V gene has CDR1 LGHNA and CDR2 YSLEER. There are 17 residues in the CDR3. The ends were cut back, 0 bases at V and 0 bases at J, with 12 bases in the middle. The CDR3 region is CASSQDVEAASNQPQHF. Written as DNA, the CDR3 is TGCGCCAGCAGCCAAGATGTGGAGGCAGCTAGCAATCAGCCCCAGCATTTT.

A single count supports this clone. The chain links TRBV19 to TRBJ2-5, with TRBD1 identical over 8 bases. Germline loops: CDR1 LNHDA, CDR2 SQIVND (reference sequence). The CDR3 length is 16 residues. V was clipped by 7 bases and J by 1 base; unmatched bases: 11. Here the CDR3 reads CASTAGGAWGQETQYF. The CDR3, as DNA: TGTGCCAGTACGGCAGGGGGCGCCTGGGGCCAAGAGACCCAGTACTTC. The whole variable domain, remainder taken from reference TRBV19 and TRBJ2-5, is DGGITQSPKYLFRKEGQNVTLSCEQNLNHDAMYWYRQDPGQGLRLIYYSQIVNDFQKGDIAEGYSVSREKKESFPLTVTSAQKNPTAFYLCASTAGGAWGQETQYFGPGTRLLVL.

V usage is TRBV5-1 and J usage is TRBJ2-2; the match to TRBD1 covers 7 bases. In germline, CDR1 is SGHRS, CDR2 YFSETQ. The CDR3 runs 14 residues. J lost 8 bases, V lost 0 bases, and 4 bases had no gene match. The CDR3 DNA is TGCGCCAGCAGCTTGGAAGGGGGCCGTGGGGAGCTGTTTTTT. Amino acid sequence: CASSLEGGRGELFF. The variable domain in full, with the rest retrieved from reference TRBV5-1 and TRBJ2-2, is KAGVTQTPRYLIKTRGQQVTLSCSPISGHRSVSWYQQTPGQGLQFLFEYFSETQRNKGNFPGRFSGRQFSNSRSEMNVSTLELGDSALYLCASSLEGGRGELFFGEGSRLTVL.

This clone has a single count. The rearrangement links TRBV25-1 to TRBJ2-7; 12 bases are shared with TRBD2. Germline-derived CDR1 and CDR2 are MGHDK and SYGVNS. The ends lost 7 bases at V and 4 bases at J; junction bases unmatched: 2. The CDR3 runs 13 residues. CDR3 coding DNA: TGTGCCAGCACCGGGACTAGCGGGTACGAGCAGTACTTC. Translating gives CASTGTSGYEQYF.

The CDR3 DNA follows: TGTGCCAGCAGTGACGATTGGGGAGGAGGCAATCAGCCCCAGCATTTT. Translated, it gives CASSDDWGGGNQPQHF. This chain connects TRBV6-1 to TRBJ1-5, with unresolved D. The CDR3 is made up of 16 amino acids. Germline CDR1 reads MNHNS; CDR2 reads SASEGT. Trimming shortened V by 3 bases and J by 2 bases, and 14 bases separated the two germline ends.

The rearrangement joins TRBV15 to TRBJ2-7; 9 nucleotides line up with TRBD1. This CDR3 contains 15 residues. Losses at the gene ends were 4 bases for V and 4 bases for J; bases not matched to a gene: 8. Per germline, CDR1 LNHNV and CDR2 YYDKDF (reference sequence). The CDR3 reads CATSKDRGGYYEQYF. The CDR3 DNA sequence: TGTGCCACCAGCAAGGACAGGGGCGGTTATTACGAGCAGTACTTC.

This chain uses TRBV6-6 with TRBJ2-7, with TRBD1 identical over 7 bases. The CDR3 is made up of 15 amino acids. The V segment lost 5 bases and the J segment 2 bases; nucleotides outside the gene matches: 9. Germline V lookup: CDR1 MNHNY, CDR2 SVGAGI (reference sequence). CDR3 amino acids: CASSPRQGAAYEQYF. The CDR3 coding sequence is TGTGCCAGCAGTCCAAGACAGGGCGCGGCCTACGAGCAGTACTTC.

The J gene is TRBJ2-2, the V gene TRBV7-3; weak D call: TRBD1 (5 bases). This CDR3 is 13 amino acids long. CDR1 is SGHTA and CDR2 is FQGTGA in the germline V gene. The V and J ends lost 4 bases and 7 bases respectively, with 10 bases between them. CDR3 nucleotides: TGTGCCAGCAGCTATAGCAGGGTCGGGGAGCTGTTTTTT. This gives the protein CASSYSRVGELFF.

Details on this clone: At one of its ends the junction is not consistent with the germline gene, which may arise from a read error. The chain combines TRBV9 with TRBJ1-1, with D possibly matching TRBD1 (6 bases). The CDR3 consists of 13 residues. CDR1 is SGDLS and CDR2 is YYNGEE in the germline V gene. This CDR3 reads CASSGTGITETFF. The CDR3 DNA follows: TGTGCCAGCAGCGGAACAGGGATCACTGAAACTTTCTTT.

The chain carries TRBV9 and TRBJ2-7; D might be TRBD2 (6 bases). Germline CDR1 and CDR2: SGDLS and YYNGEE. The CDR3 runs to 15 residues. Trimming stripped 0 bases from V and 2 bases from J, with 12 bases between. Here the CDR3 DNA reads TGTGCCAGCAGCGTAGAAGGGACTGATGCCTACGAGCAGTACTTC. Amino acids: CASSVEGTDAYEQYF.

The V and J genes are TRBV7-8 and TRBJ1-1, with D perhaps TRBD1 (5 bases). V lost 3 bases to trimming and J lost 1 base, with 6 bases between them. Germline CDR1 SGHVS, CDR2 FQNEAQ. This CDR3 contains 13 residues. The CDR3 is CASSLGRNTEAFF. The CDR3 DNA reads as TGTGCCAGCAGCTTGGGGCGGAACACTGAAGCTTTCTTT.

The chain joins TRBV2 to TRBJ2-1, with TRBD2 matching 11 bases. CDR3 length: 17 amino acids. Germline V lookup: CDR1 SNHLY, CDR2 FYNNEI. After removal of 3 bases from V and 4 bases from J, the junction contained 8 bases not matched to a gene. CDR3 sequence reads: CASSEAVLAGVYNEQFF. The CDR3 coding sequence is TGTGCCAGCAGTGAGGCTGTACTAGCGGGGGTATACAATGAGCAGTTCTTC.

This chain connects TRBV5-1 to TRBJ2-1, with D unclear. The germline V and J ends were trimmed by 5 bases and 10 bases, with 28 bases remaining between them. The CDR3 is made up of 17 amino acids. The germline gives CDR1 SGHRS, CDR2 YFSETQ. The CDR3 here is CASSSTMPPPRFLEQFF. CDR3 nucleotides: TGCGCCAGCAGTTCTACCATGCCACCCCCTAGGTTTTTAGAGCAGTTCTTC.